The clone carrying this T cell receptor (beta chain) was seen just once. Antigen unknown. These data originate in a study of shared clonotypes between healthy human individuals. Overall study findings and caveats: Approximately 4.6% of naive CD4 clonotypes were shared across four donors.

The test was conducted at deep level. In the original workflow: Filtering was not the same, since immunoSEQ gave junction-only sequences without quality scores. Data came from immunoSEQ multiplex PCR; TCRdb stores just in-frame clones and leaves some out. For V, J and clone size, that table is used; D and trimming come from the DNA. The sample records 2 million to 2.5 million clones, 85% to 95% being singletons. Trimming took 3 bases from V and 0 from J, leaving 5 bases between them. The length of the CDR3 is 14 residues. Germline CDR1 is LGHNT and CDR2 is FRNRAP. This receptor was obtained from a young man in good health. The chain couples TRBV12-5 to TRBJ1-4; no firm D call. Sequenced input: naive CD4+ T cells sorted from blood. As for subset: CD45RA+ positively selected. As DNA, the CDR3 is TGTGCTAGTGGTTTAACGGCAACTAATGAAAAACTGTTTTTT. Translation gives CASGLTATNEKLFF.